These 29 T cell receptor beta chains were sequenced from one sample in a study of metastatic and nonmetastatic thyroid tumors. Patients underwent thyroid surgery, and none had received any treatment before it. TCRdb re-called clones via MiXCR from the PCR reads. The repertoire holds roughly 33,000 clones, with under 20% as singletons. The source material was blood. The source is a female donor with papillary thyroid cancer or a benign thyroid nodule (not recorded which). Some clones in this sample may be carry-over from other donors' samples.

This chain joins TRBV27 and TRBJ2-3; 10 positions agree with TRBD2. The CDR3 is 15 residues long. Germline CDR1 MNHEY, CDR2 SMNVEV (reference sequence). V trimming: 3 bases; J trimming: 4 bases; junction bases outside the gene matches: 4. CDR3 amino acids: CASSLFGLAADTQYF. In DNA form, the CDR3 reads TGTGCCAGCAGTTTGTTCGGACTAGCGGCAGATACGCAGTATTTT.

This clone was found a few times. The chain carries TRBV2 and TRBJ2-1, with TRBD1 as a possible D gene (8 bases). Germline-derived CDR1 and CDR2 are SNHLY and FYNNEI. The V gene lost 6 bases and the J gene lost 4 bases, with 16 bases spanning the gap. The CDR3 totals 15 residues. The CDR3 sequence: CASRDREGFYNEQFF. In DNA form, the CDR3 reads TGTGCCAGCAGGGACAGGGAGGGGTTTTACAATGAGCAGTTCTTC.

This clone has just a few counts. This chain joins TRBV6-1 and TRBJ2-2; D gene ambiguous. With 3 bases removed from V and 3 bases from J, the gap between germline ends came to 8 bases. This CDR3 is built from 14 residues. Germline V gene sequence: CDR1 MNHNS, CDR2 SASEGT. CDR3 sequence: CASSDIVDTGELFF. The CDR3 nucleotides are TGTGCCAGCAGTGATATCGTCGACACCGGGGAGCTGTTTTTT.

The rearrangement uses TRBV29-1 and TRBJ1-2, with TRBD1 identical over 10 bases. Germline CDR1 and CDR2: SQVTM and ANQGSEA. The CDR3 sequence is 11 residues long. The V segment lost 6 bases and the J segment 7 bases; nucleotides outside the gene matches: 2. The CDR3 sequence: CSVGDRGGYTF. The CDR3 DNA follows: TGCAGCGTCGGGGACAGGGGTGGCTACACCTTC. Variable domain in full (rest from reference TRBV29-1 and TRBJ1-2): SAVISQKPSRDICQRGTSLTIQCQVDSQVTMMFWYRQQPGQSLTLIATANQGSEATYESGFVIDKFPISRPNLTFSTLTVSNMSPEDSSIYLCSVGDRGGYTFGSGTRLTVV.

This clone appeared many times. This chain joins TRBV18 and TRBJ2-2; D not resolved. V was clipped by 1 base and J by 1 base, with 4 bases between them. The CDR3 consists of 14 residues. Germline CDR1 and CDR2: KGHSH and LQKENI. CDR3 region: CASSPLKNTGELFF. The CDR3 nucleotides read TGTGCCAGCTCACCACTAAAGAACACCGGGGAGCTGTTTTTT.

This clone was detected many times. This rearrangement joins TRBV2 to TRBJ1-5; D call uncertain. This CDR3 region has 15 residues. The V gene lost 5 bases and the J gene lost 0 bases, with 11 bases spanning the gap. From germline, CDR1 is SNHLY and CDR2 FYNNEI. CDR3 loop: CASSPLSYSNQPQHF. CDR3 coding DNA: TGTGCCAGCAGTCCTCTGAGTTATAGCAATCAGCCCCAGCATTTT.

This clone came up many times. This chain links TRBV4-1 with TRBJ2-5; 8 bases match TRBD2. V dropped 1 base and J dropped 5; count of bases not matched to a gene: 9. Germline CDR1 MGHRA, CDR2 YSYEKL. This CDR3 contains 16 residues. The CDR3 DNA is TGCGCCAGCAGCCAAGCCGGGGGGGGTAGCCGGGAGACCCAGTACTTC. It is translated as CASSQAGGGSRETQYF.

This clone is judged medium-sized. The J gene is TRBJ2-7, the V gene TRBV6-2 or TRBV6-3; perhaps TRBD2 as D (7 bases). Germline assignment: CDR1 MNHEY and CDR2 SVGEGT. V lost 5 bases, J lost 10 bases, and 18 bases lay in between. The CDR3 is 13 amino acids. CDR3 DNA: TGTGCCAGCAGTAACCCCGGGACGGGGGGCCAGTACTTC. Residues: CASSNPGTGGQYF.

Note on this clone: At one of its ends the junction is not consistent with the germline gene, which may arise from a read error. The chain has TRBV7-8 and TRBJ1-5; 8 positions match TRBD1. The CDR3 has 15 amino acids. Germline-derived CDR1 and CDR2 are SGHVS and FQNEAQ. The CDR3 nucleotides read TGTGCCAGCAGCATCAGGGGGCTTGCGGATCAGCCCCAGAATTTT. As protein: CASSIRGLADQPQNF.

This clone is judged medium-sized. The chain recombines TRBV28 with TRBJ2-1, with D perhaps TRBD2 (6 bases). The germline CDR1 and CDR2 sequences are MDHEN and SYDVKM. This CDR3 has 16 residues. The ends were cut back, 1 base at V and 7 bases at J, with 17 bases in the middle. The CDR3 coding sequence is TGTGCCAGCAGTTTATCTAGTAGCGGTAGCAGGAATGAGCAGTTCTTC. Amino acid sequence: CASSLSSSGSRNEQFF.

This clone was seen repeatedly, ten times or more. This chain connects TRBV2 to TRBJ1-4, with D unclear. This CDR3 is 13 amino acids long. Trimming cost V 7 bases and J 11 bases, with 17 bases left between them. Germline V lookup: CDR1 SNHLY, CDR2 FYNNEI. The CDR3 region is CASTRSLSEKLFF. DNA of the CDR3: TGTGCCAGCACGCGTTCTTTAAGTGAGAAACTGTTTTTT. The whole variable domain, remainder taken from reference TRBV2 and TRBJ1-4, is EPEVTQTPSHQVTQMGQEVILRCVPISNHLYFYWYRQILGQKVEFLVSFYNNEISEKSEIFDDQFSVERPDGSNFTLKIRSTKLEDSAMYFCASTRSLSEKLFFGSGTQLSVL.

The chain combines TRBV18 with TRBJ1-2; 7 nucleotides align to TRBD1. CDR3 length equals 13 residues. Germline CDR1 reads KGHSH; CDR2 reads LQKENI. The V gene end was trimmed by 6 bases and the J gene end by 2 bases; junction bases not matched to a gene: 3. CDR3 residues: CASSDRVNYGYTF. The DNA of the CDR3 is TGTGCCAGCTCCGACAGGGTCAACTATGGCTACACCTTC.

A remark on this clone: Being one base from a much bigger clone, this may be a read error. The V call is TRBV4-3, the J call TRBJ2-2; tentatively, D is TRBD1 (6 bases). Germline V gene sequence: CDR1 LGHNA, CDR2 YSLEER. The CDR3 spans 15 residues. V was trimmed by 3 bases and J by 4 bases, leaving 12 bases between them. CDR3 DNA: TGCGCCAGCAGCCATAATTTAGGGGGCACCGGGGAGCTGTTTTTT. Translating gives CASSHNLGGTGELFF.

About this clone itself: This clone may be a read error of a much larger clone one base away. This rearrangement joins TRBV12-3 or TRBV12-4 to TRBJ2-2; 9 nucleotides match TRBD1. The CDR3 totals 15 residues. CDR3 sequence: CASISTGGAGGEPFF. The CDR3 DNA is TGTGCCAGCATTTCTACAGGGGGCGCCGGCGGGGAGCCGTTTTTT.

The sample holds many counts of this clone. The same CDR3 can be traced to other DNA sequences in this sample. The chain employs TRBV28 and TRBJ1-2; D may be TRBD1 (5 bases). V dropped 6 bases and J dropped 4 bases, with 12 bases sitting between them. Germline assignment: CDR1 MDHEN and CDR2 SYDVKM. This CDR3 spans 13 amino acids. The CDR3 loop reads CASRYGGGYGYTF. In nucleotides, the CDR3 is TGTGCCAGCAGGTACGGTGGGGGCTATGGCTACACCTTC.

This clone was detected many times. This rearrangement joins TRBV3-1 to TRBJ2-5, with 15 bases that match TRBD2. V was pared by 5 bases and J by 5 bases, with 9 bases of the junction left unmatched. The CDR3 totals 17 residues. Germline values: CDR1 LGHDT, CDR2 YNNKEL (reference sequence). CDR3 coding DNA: TGTGCCAGCAGCGGGACTAGCGGGAGGTATTCGGGGGAGACCCAGTACTTC. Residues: CASSGTSGRYSGETQYF.

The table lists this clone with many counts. CDR3 nucleotide sequence: TGTGCCAGCAGCCCCGCCCAAGGGACTAATGAAAAACTGTTTTTT. Protein sequence: CASSPAQGTNEKLFF. The rearrangement links TRBV4-2 to TRBJ1-4; D uncertain. There are 15 residues in the CDR3. The V gene's germline CDR1 is LGHNA and CDR2 YNFKEQ. Trimming took off 4 bases at V and 2 bases at J, with 11 bases between the two ends.

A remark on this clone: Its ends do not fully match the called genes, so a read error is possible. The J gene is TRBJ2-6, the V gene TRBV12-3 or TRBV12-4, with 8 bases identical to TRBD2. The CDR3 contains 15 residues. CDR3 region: CASRAGGSGSNVLTF. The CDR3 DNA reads TGTGCCAGCAGGGCGGGGGGCTCTGGGTCCAACGTCCTGACTTTC.

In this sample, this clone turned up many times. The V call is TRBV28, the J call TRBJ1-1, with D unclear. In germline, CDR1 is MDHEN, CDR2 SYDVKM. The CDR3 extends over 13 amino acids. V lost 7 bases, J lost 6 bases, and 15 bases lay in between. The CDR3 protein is CASTSQRVSEAFF. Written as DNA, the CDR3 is TGTGCCAGCACCTCACAAAGGGTCTCTGAAGCTTTCTTT.

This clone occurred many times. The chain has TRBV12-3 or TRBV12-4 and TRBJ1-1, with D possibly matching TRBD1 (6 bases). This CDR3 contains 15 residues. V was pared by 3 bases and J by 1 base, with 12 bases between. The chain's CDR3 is CASSFYGTPNTEAFF. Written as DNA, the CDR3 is TGTGCCAGCAGTTTTTATGGGACACCGAACACTGAAGCTTTCTTT.

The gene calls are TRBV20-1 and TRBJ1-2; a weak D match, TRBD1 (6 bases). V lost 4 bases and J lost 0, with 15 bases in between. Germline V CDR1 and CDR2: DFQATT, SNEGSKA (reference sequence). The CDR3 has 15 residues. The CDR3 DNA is TGCAGTGCTACGCTAGGGGGACAAGCTAACTATGGCTACACCTTC. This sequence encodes CSATLGGQANYGYTF.

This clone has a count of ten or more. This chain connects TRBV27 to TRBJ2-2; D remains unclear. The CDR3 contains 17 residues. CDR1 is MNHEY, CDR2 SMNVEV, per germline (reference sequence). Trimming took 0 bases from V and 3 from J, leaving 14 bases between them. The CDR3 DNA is TGTGCCAGCAGTTTATCCGGAGCCTCCGCTTACACCGGGGAGCTGTTTTTT. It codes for CASSLSGASAYTGELFF.

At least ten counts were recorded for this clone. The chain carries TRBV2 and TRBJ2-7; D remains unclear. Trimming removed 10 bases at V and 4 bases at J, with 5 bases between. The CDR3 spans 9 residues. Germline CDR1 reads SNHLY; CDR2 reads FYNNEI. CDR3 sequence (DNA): TGTGCCATTGGGTACGAGCAGTACTTC. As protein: CAIGYEQYF.

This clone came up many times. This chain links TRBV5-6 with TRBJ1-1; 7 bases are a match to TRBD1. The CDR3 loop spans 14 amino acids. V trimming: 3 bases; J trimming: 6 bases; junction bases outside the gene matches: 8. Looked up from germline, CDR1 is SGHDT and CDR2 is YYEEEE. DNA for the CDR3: TGTGCCAGCAGCTCGACAGGGACGTGGGCTGAAGCTTTCTTT. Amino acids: CASSSTGTWAEAFF.

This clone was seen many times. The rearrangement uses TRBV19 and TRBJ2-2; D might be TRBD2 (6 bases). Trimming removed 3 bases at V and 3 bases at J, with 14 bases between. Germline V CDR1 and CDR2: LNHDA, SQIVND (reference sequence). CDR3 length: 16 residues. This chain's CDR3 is CASSIDLATYTGELFF. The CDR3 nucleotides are TGTGCCAGTAGTATCGATCTAGCGACGTACACCGGGGAGCTGTTTTTT. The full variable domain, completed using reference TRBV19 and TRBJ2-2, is DGGITQSPKYLFRKEGQNVTLSCEQNLNHDAMYWYRQDPGQGLRLIYYSQIVNDFQKGDIAEGYSVSREKKESFPLTVTSAQKNPTAFYLCASSIDLATYTGELFFGEGSRLTVL.

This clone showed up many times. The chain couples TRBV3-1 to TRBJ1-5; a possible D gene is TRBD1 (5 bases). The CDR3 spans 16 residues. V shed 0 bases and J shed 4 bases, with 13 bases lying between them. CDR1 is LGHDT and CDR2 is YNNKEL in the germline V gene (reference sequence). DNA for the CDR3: TGTGCCAGCAGCCAAGAACCGGGTGGGGGAAATCAGCCCCAGCATTTT. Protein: CASSQEPGGGNQPQHF.

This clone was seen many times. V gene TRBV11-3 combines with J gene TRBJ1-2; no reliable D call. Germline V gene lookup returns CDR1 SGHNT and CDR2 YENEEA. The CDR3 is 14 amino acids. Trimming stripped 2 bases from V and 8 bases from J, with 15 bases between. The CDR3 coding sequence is TGTGCCAGCAGCTTACGAGGGTCCGGTCCCGGCTACACCTTC. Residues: CASSLRGSGPGYTF. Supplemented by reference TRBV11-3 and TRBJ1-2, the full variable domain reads EAGVVQSPRYKIIEKKQPVAFWCNPISGHNTLYWYLQNLGQGPELLIRYENEEAVDDSQLPKDRFSAERLKGVDSTLKIQPAELGDSAVYLCASSLRGSGPGYTFGSGTRLTVV.

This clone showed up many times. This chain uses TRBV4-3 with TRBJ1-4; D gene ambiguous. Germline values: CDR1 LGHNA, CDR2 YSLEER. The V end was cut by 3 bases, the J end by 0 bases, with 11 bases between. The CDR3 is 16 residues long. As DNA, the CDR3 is TGCGCCAGCAGCCAGAGCCTGACATCAACTAATGAAAAACTGTTTTTT. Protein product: CASSQSLTSTNEKLFF.

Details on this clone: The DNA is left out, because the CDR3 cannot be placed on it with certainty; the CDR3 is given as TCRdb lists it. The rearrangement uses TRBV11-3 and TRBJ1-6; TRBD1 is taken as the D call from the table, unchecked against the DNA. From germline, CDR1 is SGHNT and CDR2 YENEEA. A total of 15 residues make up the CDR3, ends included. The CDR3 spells CASSFGPGNNSPLHF.